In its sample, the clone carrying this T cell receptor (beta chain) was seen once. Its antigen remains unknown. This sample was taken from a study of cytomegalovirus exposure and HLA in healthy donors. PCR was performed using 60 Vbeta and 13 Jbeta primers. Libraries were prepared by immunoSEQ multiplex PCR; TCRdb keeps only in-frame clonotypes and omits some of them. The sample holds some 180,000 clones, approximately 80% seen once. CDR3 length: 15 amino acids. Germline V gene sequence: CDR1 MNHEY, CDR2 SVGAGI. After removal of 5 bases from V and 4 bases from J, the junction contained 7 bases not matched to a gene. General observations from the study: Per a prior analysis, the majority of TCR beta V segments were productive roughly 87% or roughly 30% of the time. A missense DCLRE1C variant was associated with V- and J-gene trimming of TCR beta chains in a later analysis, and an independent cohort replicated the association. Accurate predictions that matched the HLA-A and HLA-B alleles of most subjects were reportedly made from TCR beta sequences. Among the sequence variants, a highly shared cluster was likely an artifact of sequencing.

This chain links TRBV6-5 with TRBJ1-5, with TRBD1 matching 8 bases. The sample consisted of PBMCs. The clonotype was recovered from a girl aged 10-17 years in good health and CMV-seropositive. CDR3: CASSARDRKNQPQHF. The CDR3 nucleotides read TGTGCCAGCAGTGCTCGGGACAGGAAAAATCAGCCCCAGCATTTT.